This TCR beta chain was retrieved from a study of blood T cell repertoires in COVID-19. The wider study: From T cells, B-cell-depleted T cells, or PBMCs came the material, which was cDNA or gDNA.

Clones were read by immunoSEQ multiplex PCR, and TCRdb kept only the in-frame ones, dropping some. The sample carries a few hundred thousand clones, roughly 86% recorded once. This CDR3 is built from 13 residues. Between the trimmed V and J ends, which lost 6 bases and 4 bases, there was a span of 12 bases. The germline gives CDR1 LNHDA, CDR2 SQIVND (reference sequence). The clonotype originates from an elderly man with acute or convalescent COVID-19. The rearrangement links TRBV19 to TRBJ1-2, with a possible D match to TRBD1 (5 bases). Input material: peripheral blood. CDR3 DNA sequence: TGTGCCAGTAGAAACCAGGGCGGCTATGGCTACACCTTC. Its protein product is CASRNQGGYGYTF. Using reference TRBV19 and TRBJ1-2 for the parts outside the CDR3, the full variable domain is DGGITQSPKYLFRKEGQNVTLSCEQNLNHDAMYWYRQDPGQGLRLIYYSQIVNDFQKGDIAEGYSVSREKKESFPLTVTSAQKNPTAFYLCASRNQGGYGYTFGSGTRLTVV.